Below, 18 T cell receptor beta chains from the same sample are listed, as sequenced in a study of graft-versus-host responses after intestinal transplantation. Clones were sequenced by immunoSEQ multiplex PCR, and TCRdb holds only the in-frame ones, with some missing. The sample contains 130,000 or so clones, 90% to 95% of which appear only once. These receptors' antigens are unknown. Sequenced material: unstimulated CD4+ T cells sorted from spleen or lymph node cells, taken before intestinal transplant. Receptors originate from a human donor who received an intestinal transplant.

The gene calls are TRBV11-2 and TRBJ2-5; perhaps TRBD1 as D (5 bases). The CDR3 spans 13 residues. CDR1 and CDR2 from the germline V gene are SGHAT and FQNNGV. V lost 3 bases and J 4 bases, leaving 9 bases between the germline ends. The CDR3 loop is CASSLAQGETQYF. CDR3 DNA sequence: TGTGCCAGCAGCTTGGCGCAGGGAGAGACCCAGTACTTC. Together with reference TRBV11-2 and TRBJ2-5, the CDR3 gives the full variable domain: EAGVAQSPRYKIIEKRQSVAFWCNPISGHATLYWYQQILGQGPKLLIQFQNNGVVDDSQLPKDRFSAERLKGVDSTLKIQPAKLEDSAVYLCASSLAQGETQYFGPGTRLLVL.

The chain links TRBV5-5 to TRBJ1-2; TRBD1 aligns across 7 bases. This CDR3 spans 15 amino acids. V dropped 0 bases and J dropped 6; count of bases not matched to a gene: 8. Germline V CDR1 and CDR2: SGHKS, YYEKEE (reference sequence). The CDR3 sequence: CASSLAFRGQDGYTF. Written as DNA, the CDR3 is TGTGCCAGCAGCTTGGCGTTTAGGGGGCAGGATGGCTACACCTTC. Combining the CDR3 with reference TRBV5-5 and TRBJ1-2 gives the whole variable domain DAGVTQSPTHLIKTRGQQVTLRCSPISGHKSVSWYQQVLGQGPQFIFQYYEKEERGRGNFPDRFSARQFPNYSSELNVNALLLGDSALYLCASSLAFRGQDGYTFGSGTRLTVV.

CDR3 region: CASSLGGVRQETQYF. The DNA for the CDR3 is TGTGCCAGCAGCTTAGGGGGGGTAAGGCAAGAGACCCAGTACTTC. The V and J genes are TRBV11-3 and TRBJ2-5, with D perhaps matching TRBD2 (6 bases). In germline, CDR1 is SGHNT, CDR2 YENEEA. The ends were cut back, 1 base at V and 2 bases at J, with 11 bases in the middle. The CDR3 extends over 15 amino acids.

The CDR3 here is CASSLEPALISYNEQFF. In nucleotides, the CDR3 is TGCGCCAGCAGCTTGGAGCCGGCCCTTATATCCTACAATGAGCAGTTCTTC. J is TRBJ2-1 and V is TRBV5-1; D ambiguous. This CDR3 spans 17 amino acids. The V and J ends lost 0 bases and 1 base respectively, with 14 bases between them. The V gene's germline CDR1 is SGHRS and CDR2 YFSETQ.

The chain combines TRBV19 with TRBJ2-2; 7 bases align to TRBD2. The CDR3 is 14 amino acids. The junction had 4 bases not matched to a gene; V was cut back by 3 bases and J by 6 bases. CDR1 is LNHDA and CDR2 is SQIVND in the germline V gene (reference sequence). CDR3 nucleotides: TGTGCCAGTAGTATTGGGGGGGTAGCCGGGGAGCTGTTTTTT. Protein product: CASSIGGVAGELFF.

CDR3: CASSEGTGGWQPQHF. CDR3 nucleotides: TGCGCCAGCAGTGAGGGGACAGGGGGCTGGCAGCCCCAGCATTTT. The J gene is TRBJ1-5, the V gene TRBV10-2, with 12 bases fitting TRBD1. The germline CDR1 and CDR2 sequences are WSHSY and SAAADI. The CDR3 totals 15 residues. V shed 2 bases, J shed 7 bases, and the junction held 3 bases outside the gene matches.

The V and J genes are TRBV5-4 and TRBJ2-7, with TRBD2 matching 7 bases. The CDR3 is 15 amino acids. Germline V lookup: CDR1 SGHNT, CDR2 YYREEE (reference sequence). J was trimmed by 3 bases and V by 0 bases; bases with no gene match: 6. In nucleotides, the CDR3 is TGTGCCAGCAGCTTGGGCCCTAGCGGCGGCTACGAGCAGTACTTC. Translation gives CASSLGPSGGYEQYF.

The chain is built from TRBV11-2 and TRBJ1-2; D perhaps matches TRBD1 (6 bases). There are 14 residues in the CDR3. Looked up from germline, CDR1 is SGHAT and CDR2 is FQNNGV. V gave up 5 bases and J gave up 7 bases, with 17 bases separating them. The CDR3 coding sequence is TGTGCCAGCAGCCCCCGGGGGGGCCTGGGTGGCTACACCTTC. Protein product: CASSPRGGLGGYTF.

This chain links TRBV19 with TRBJ1-3, with TRBD1 matching 10 bases. CDR3 size: 14 residues. The junction had 4 bases not matched to a gene; V was cut back by 4 bases and J by 7 bases. Germline CDR1 is LNHDA and CDR2 is SQIVND (reference sequence). This CDR3 reads CASSRDRGWNTIYF. As DNA, the CDR3 is TGTGCCAGTAGTAGGGACAGGGGATGGAACACCATATATTTT.

This clone was counted a single time. The rearrangement links TRBV11-2 to TRBJ2-7, with TRBD2 matching 8 bases. Germline V CDR1 and CDR2: SGHAT, FQNNGV. This CDR3 region has 14 residues. V was clipped by 3 bases and J by 3 bases; unmatched bases: 4. The CDR3 DNA reads TGTGCCAGCAGCTTCGCGGGAGGAAGCTACGAGCAGTACTTC. Its translation is CASSFAGGSYEQYF.

The chain combines TRBV6-1 with TRBJ1-4, with TRBD1 matching 7 bases. The CDR3 runs to 15 residues. Germline values: CDR1 MNHNS, CDR2 SASEGT. With V trimmed by 1 base and J by 10 bases, 9 bases remained unmatched. The CDR3: CASSEEGQVVGKLFF. The CDR3 nucleotides are TGTGCCAGCAGTGAAGAAGGACAGGTTGTAGGAAAACTGTTTTTT.

The rearrangement links TRBV5-4 to TRBJ2-5; 10 positions agree with TRBD1. The CDR3 contains 16 residues. Germline V gives CDR1 SGHNT, CDR2 YYREEE (reference sequence). Trimming at V came to 3 bases and at J to 5 bases, leaving 10 bases not matched to a gene. The CDR3 DNA sequence: TGTGCCAGCAGCTCCATGACAGGGGGCAGATCGGAGACCCAGTACTTC. Protein: CASSSMTGGRSETQYF.

V usage is TRBV30 and J usage is TRBJ2-1, with TRBD2 identical over 11 bases. The CDR3 loop spans 16 amino acids. V lost 0 bases and J lost 9; bases outside the gene matches: 10. Germline values: CDR1 GTSNPN, CDR2 SVGIG (reference sequence). This CDR3 is CAWSVNSGGARSEQFF. The DNA for the CDR3 is TGTGCCTGGAGTGTTAATAGCGGGGGGGCCCGGAGTGAGCAGTTCTTC.

The rearrangement uses TRBV4-2 and TRBJ2-1; unclear D gene. CDR3 size: 15 residues. The germline CDR1 and CDR2 sequences are LGHNA and YNFKEQ. V was shortened by 0 bases and J by 8 bases, with 14 bases between the two germline ends. DNA of the CDR3: TGTGCCAGCAGCCAAGATTTGCCGGATGGCCATGAGCAGTTCTTC. It codes for CASSQDLPDGHEQFF.

The J gene is TRBJ2-3, the V gene TRBV5-1; 12 bases are shared with TRBD2. V lost 0 bases, J lost 2 bases, and 4 bases stayed unmatched. Germline loops: CDR1 SGHRS, CDR2 YFSETQ. The CDR3 consists of 17 residues. CDR3 DNA sequence: TGCGCCAGCAGCTTGGGGACTAGCGGGGATATCACAGATACGCAGTATTTT. Protein product: CASSLGTSGDITDTQYF.

This chain uses TRBV19 with TRBJ1-2; the D is unclear. CDR1 is LNHDA and CDR2 is SQIVND in the germline V gene (reference sequence). The V end lost 3 bases, the J end lost 6 bases, and 14 bases lay between the germline ends. The CDR3 is 14 amino acids. The DNA of the CDR3 is TGTGCCAGTAGTATGCAAGGGAATGACGATGGCTACACCTTC. Its translation: CASSMQGNDDGYTF.

J is TRBJ1-2 and V is TRBV10-3, with 10 bases fitting TRBD1. CDR3 length equals 13 residues. V shed 3 bases, J shed 9 bases, and the junction held 4 bases outside the gene matches. Per the germline V gene, CDR1 is ENHRY and CDR2 is SYGVKD. CDR3 nucleotide sequence: TGTGCCATCAGTGAAGACAGGGGGCTGAGCTACACCTTC. This gives the protein CAISEDRGLSYTF.

Here the CDR3 reads CASSPRGFGDTQYF. The CDR3 coding sequence is TGCGCCAGCAGCCCCAGGGGGTTTGGAGATACGCAGTATTTT. The chain links TRBV5-1 to TRBJ2-3, with 7 positions matching TRBD1. The CDR3 has 14 residues. The germline CDR1 and CDR2 sequences are SGHRS and YFSETQ. V was pared by 4 bases and J by 5 bases, with 7 bases of the junction left unmatched.